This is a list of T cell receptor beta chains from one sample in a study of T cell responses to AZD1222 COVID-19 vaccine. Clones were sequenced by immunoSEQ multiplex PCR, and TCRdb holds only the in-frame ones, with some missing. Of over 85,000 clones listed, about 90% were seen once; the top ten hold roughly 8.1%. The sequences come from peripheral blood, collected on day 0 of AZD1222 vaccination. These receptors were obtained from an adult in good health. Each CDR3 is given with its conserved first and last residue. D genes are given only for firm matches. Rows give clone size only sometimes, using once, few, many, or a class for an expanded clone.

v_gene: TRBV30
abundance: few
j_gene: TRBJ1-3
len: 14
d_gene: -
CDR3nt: TGTGCCTGGAGAGGGGAATACCCCGGAAACACCATATATTTT
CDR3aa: CAWRGEYPGNTIYF

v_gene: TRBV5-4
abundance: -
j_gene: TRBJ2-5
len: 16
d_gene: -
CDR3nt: TGTGCCAGCAGCTCGACCTTAGGGACTCTCCTGGAGACCCAGTACTTC
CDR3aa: CASSSTLGTLLETQYF

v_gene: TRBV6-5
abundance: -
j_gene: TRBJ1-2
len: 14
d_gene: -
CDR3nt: TGTGCCAGCAGGACGGGGGCGGGTAACTATGGCTACACCTTC
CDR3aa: CASRTGAGNYGYTF

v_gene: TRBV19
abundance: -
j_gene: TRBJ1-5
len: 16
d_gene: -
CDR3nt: TGTGCCAGTAGTGGTTCAATATTCCACAGAAATCAGCCCCAGCATTTT
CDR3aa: CASSGSIFHRNQPQHF

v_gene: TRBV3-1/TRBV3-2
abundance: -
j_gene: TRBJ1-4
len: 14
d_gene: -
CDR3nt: TGTGCCAGCAGCCGGGCGACGGGGCGCGAAAAACTGTTTTTT
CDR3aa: CASSRATGREKLFF

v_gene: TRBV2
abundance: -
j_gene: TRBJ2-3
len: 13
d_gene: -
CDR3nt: TGTGCCGGGCCAGCGGGCTCGGGGGATACGCAGTATTTT
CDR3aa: CAGPAGSGDTQYF

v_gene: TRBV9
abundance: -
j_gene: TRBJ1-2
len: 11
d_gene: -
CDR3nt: TGTGCCAGCAGCGATGACTATGGCTACACCTTC
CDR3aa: CASSDDYGYTF

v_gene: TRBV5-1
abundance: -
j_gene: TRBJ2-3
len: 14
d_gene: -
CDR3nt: TGCGCCAGCACCCCAGGGACCGGCACAGATACGCAGTATTTT
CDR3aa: CASTPGTGTDTQYF

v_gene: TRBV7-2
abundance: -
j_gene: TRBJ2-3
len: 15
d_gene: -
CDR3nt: TGTGCCAGCAGCTTAGGGGGACTGCTCACAGATACGCAGTATTTT
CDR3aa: CASSLGGLLTDTQYF

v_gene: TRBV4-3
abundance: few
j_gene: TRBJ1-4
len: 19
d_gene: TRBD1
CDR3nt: TGCGCCAGCAGCCAAGACCTGAGCGGGACAGGGGCAACTAATGAAAAACTGTTTTTT
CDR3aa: CASSQDLSGTGATNEKLFF